One sample yielded the 20 T cell receptor beta chains listed below, sequenced in a study of shared clonotypes between healthy human individuals (dated by TCRdb to 2020 to 2022). Receptor libraries were prepared by the immunoSEQ multiplex PCR assay. In its TCRdb copy, this immuneACCESS table keeps in-frame sequences only and misses some clones. Where compared with another copy, unresolved V genes explain less than half of these, and the others have no known cause. The sample contains fewer than 1.6 million clones, 98% of them found a single time. The top ten clones comprise about 0.35% of the sample. The sample taken for sequencing was naive CD4+ T cells sorted from blood. What the cell subset or site label conveys for this sample: CD45RA+ positively selected. Source of these receptors: a man aged 25 to 40 in good health.

This clone was observed once. The chain carries TRBV27 and TRBJ1-1, with D possibly being TRBD1 (5 bases). Germline CDR1 is MNHEY and CDR2 is SMNVEV (reference sequence). V was pared by 4 bases and J by 7 bases, with 10 bases between. The CDR3 spans 12 residues. The CDR3 reads CASSSGPFEAFF. As DNA, the CDR3 is TGTGCCAGCAGTTCGGGACCCTTTGAAGCTTTCTTT.

V and J are TRBV6-5 and TRBJ2-7; 8 nucleotides match TRBD2. With V trimmed by 6 bases and J by 6 bases, 7 bases remained unmatched. Germline values: CDR1 MNHEY, CDR2 SVGAGI. The CDR3 covers 13 residues. Here the CDR3 DNA reads TGTGCCAGCAGCCCCGGGACTAGAGGCGAGCAGTACTTC. This encodes CASSPGTRGEQYF.

The chain has TRBV10-1 and TRBJ2-2, with D perhaps matching TRBD2 (6 bases). V lost 0 bases to trimming and J lost 5 bases, with 16 bases between them. This CDR3 comprises 17 residues. Per germline, CDR1 WNHNN and CDR2 SYGVQD (reference sequence). Here the CDR3 DNA reads TGCGCCAGCAGTGAGTCGCGGGGACGACCTGGTACCGGGGAGCTGTTTTTT. Translating gives CASSESRGRPGTGELFF.

The gene calls are TRBV6-6 and TRBJ2-7; 9 bases are a match to TRBD1. Trimming removed 6 bases from V and 1 base from J; junction bases left unmatched: 10. CDR1 and CDR2 from the germline V gene are MNHNY and SVGAGI (reference sequence). The CDR3 covers 16 residues. The CDR3 loop is CASSRGQGGSSYEQYF. The CDR3 DNA reads as TGTGCCAGCAGCCGGGGACAGGGTGGGAGTTCCTACGAGCAGTACTTC.

The V and J genes are TRBV28 and TRBJ2-1, with 10 positions matching TRBD2. Germline-derived CDR1 and CDR2 are MDHEN and SYDVKM. CDR3 length: 15 amino acids. The junction had 10 bases not matched to a gene; V was cut back by 6 bases and J by 8 bases. CDR3 nucleotide sequence: TGTGCCAGCAGCTCTCCTAGCGGGAGTAGCGATGAGCAGTTCTTC. This encodes CASSSPSGSSDEQFF.

This chain links TRBV29-1 with TRBJ1-3; TRBD1 is a possible D gene (5 bases). This CDR3 region has 12 residues. Germline V gene sequence: CDR1 SQVTM, CDR2 ANQGSEA. The CDR3 is CSSMGAGNTIYF. DNA of the CDR3: TGCAGTTCTATGGGGGCTGGAAACACCATATATTTT.

The chain's CDR3 is CASSRDVARASGNTIYF. DNA of the CDR3: TGCGCCAGCAGCCGGGACGTCGCCCGTGCCTCTGGAAACACCATATATTTT. The chain recombines TRBV5-1 with TRBJ1-3; tentatively, D is TRBD1 (5 bases). CDR3 length: 17 residues. V lost 4 bases, J lost 0 bases, and 17 bases lay in between. The germline V gene encodes CDR1 SGHRS and CDR2 YFSETQ.

The chain carries TRBV27 and TRBJ1-4; TRBD1 agrees at 9 bases. The CDR3 contains 14 residues. Trimming at V came to 5 bases and at J to 8 bases, leaving 6 bases not matched to a gene. CDR1 is MNHEY and CDR2 is SMNVEV in the germline V gene (reference sequence). The CDR3 here is CASSLVGTGEKLFF. Here the CDR3 DNA reads TGTGCCAGCAGTCTAGTAGGGACAGGGGAAAAACTGTTTTTT.

This clone appeared once. This chain's CDR3 is CASSQPGRLSLGNTIYF. CDR3 nucleotide sequence: TGCGCCAGCAGCCAACCCGGACGGCTTTCACTTGGAAACACCATATATTTT. This chain joins TRBV4-1 and TRBJ1-3; D is ambiguous. Trimming took off 2 bases at V and 3 bases at J, with 17 bases between the two ends. CDR1 is MGHRA, CDR2 YSYEKL, per germline. This CDR3 contains 17 residues.

The chain employs TRBV9 and TRBJ1-3; D is ambiguous. This CDR3 has 14 amino acids. V was clipped by 4 bases and J by 0 bases, with 8 bases between them. The germline V gene encodes CDR1 SGDLS and CDR2 YYNGEE. CDR3 nucleotides: TGTGCCAGCAGCCTAAAGCACTCTGGAAACACCATATATTTT. This translates into CASSLKHSGNTIYF.

The chain has TRBV9 and TRBJ2-5; 9 nucleotides align to TRBD1. The germline V gene has CDR1 SGDLS and CDR2 YYNGEE. This CDR3 comprises 13 residues. With V trimmed by 4 bases and J by 3 bases, 1 base remained unmatched. This CDR3 reads CASSRTGEETQYF. For the CDR3, the DNA is TGTGCCAGCAGCAGGACAGGGGAAGAGACCCAGTACTTC. Drawing the rest from reference TRBV9 and TRBJ2-5, the complete variable domain is DSGVTQTPKHLITATGQRVTLRCSPRSGDLSVYWYQQSLDQGLQFLIQYYNGEERAKGNILERFSAQQFPDLHSELNLSSLELGDSALYFCASSRTGEETQYFGPGTRLLVL.

This chain joins TRBV5-1 and TRBJ1-3; D perhaps matches TRBD1 (5 bases). The CDR3 consists of 18 residues. V shed 1 base and J shed 1 base, with 18 bases lying between them. CDR1 and CDR2 from the germline V gene are SGHRS and YFSETQ. The CDR3 coding sequence is TGCGCCAGCAGCTTGATCGGCCAACAGGCCCTGTCTGGAAACACCATATATTTT. Translated, it gives CASSLIGQQALSGNTIYF.

The chain employs TRBV9 and TRBJ2-2; 10 bases agree with TRBD2. CDR1 SGDLS and CDR2 YYNGEE come from the germline V gene. The trim removed 4 bases at V and 2 bases at J, leaving 14 bases unmatched. This CDR3 is built from 19 residues. The CDR3 DNA reads TGTGCCAGCAGCCCGCACCCCGAGCTAGCGGGAGTAAACACCGGGGAGCTGTTTTTT. Its translation: CASSPHPELAGVNTGELFF.

The V call is TRBV5-1, the J call TRBJ2-3; D not certain. This CDR3 comprises 16 residues. Germline V CDR1 and CDR2: SGHRS, YFSETQ. V was trimmed by 3 bases and J by 0 bases, leaving 14 bases between them. Here the CDR3 reads CASSSVRSSSTDTQYF. The CDR3 bases are TGCGCCAGCAGCTCCGTACGAAGTTCTAGCACAGATACGCAGTATTTT.

This clone was found once. The CDR3 coding sequence is TGTGCCAGCAGCTCGATAGGCGGGGGACACGCGCGATACGAGCAGTACTTC. This translates into CASSSIGGGHARYEQYF. The rearrangement uses TRBV7-2 and TRBJ2-7, with D tentatively TRBD2 (7 bases). CDR1 is SGHTA and CDR2 is FQGNSA in the germline V gene. V was clipped by 4 bases and J by 4 bases, with 23 bases between them. The CDR3 sequence is 17 residues long.

Worth noting for this clone: Other nucleotide sequences in the sample specify the same CDR3. This rearrangement joins TRBV19 to TRBJ1-5, with 7 bases matching TRBD1. The CDR3 extends over 13 amino acids. Per the germline V gene, CDR1 is LNHDA and CDR2 is SQIVND (reference sequence). The trim removed 5 bases at V and 7 bases at J, leaving 5 bases unmatched. The CDR3 loop is CASSDRVGQPQHF. CDR3 nucleotide sequence: TGTGCCAGTAGTGACAGGGTTGGACAGCCCCAGCATTTT.

This clone has a handful of counts. The J gene is TRBJ1-4, the V gene TRBV18, with 10 nucleotides matching TRBD1. Germline assignment: CDR1 KGHSH and CDR2 LQKENI. Trimming removed 8 bases from V and 6 bases from J; junction bases left unmatched: 3. This CDR3 contains 13 residues. The CDR3 DNA follows: TGTGCCAGCCGACAGGGGGCAGATGAAAAACTGTTTTTT. Protein: CASRQGADEKLFF.

The chain uses TRBV27 and TRBJ2-3; no clear D gene. CDR1 MNHEY and CDR2 SMNVEV come from the germline V gene (reference sequence). The CDR3 length is 12 residues. Trimming left V 10 bases short and J 1 base short, with 9 bases between. CDR3: CATSRGTDTQYF. DNA of the CDR3: TGTGCCACCTCCCGAGGCACAGATACGCAGTATTTT.

As for this clone: The identical CDR3 is also encoded by other nucleotide sequences in the sample. The V and J genes are TRBV7-2 and TRBJ2-5; no firm D call. Looked up from germline, CDR1 is SGHTA and CDR2 is FQGNSA. Trimming left V 0 bases short and J 4 bases short, with 0 bases between. The CDR3 is 11 residues long. CDR3 amino acids: CASSLAETQYF. CDR3 nucleotide sequence: TGTGCCAGCAGCTTAGCAGAGACCCAGTACTTC.

This clone was detected only once. The rearrangement joins TRBV6-1 to TRBJ1-2; D gene unclear. The CDR3 sequence is 13 residues long. Germline V CDR1 and CDR2: MNHNS, SASEGT. V was pared by 4 bases and J by 1 base, with 7 bases between. CDR3 nucleotides: TGTGCCAGCAGTGCTCACAGTAACTATGGCTACACCTTC. It yields the protein CASSAHSNYGYTF.